The sequence of this T cell receptor (beta chain) was determined in a study of blood T cells in healthy people across ages. Study details: Template switching retrieved approximately one barcoded beta molecule for each two T cells.

Per sample, a minimum of 6 million PBMCs were isolated. Per individual sample, total RNA of at least 5.5 micrograms was extracted. For the second PCR, which ran for about 7 to 11 cycles, a sample-barcoded 5' primer and a J-beta primer mix were used. TCRdb reprocessed the 5' RACE reads via MiXCR and lists one record per CDR3 protein. The table lists approximately 1.5 million distinct CDR3 sequences, almost 35% of them singletons. As to this clonotype: The antigen remains undetermined.

Study observations and caveats: Fewer expanded clones and more diversity marked long-lived versus aged donors.

The sequence came from a woman in her thirties in good health. The sample comprised blood.

The CDR3 protein is CASSPARRRGFNYGYTF. CDR3 DNA sequence: TGTGCCAGCAGTCCAGCCCGGAGGAGGGGGTTTAACTATGGCTACACCTTC. The gene calls are TRBV9 and TRBJ1-2, with TRBD1 as a possible D gene (6 bases). Germline V lookup: CDR1 SGDLS, CDR2 YYNGEE. The V gene lost 5 bases and the J gene lost 1 base, with 21 bases spanning the gap. This CDR3 has 17 amino acids.